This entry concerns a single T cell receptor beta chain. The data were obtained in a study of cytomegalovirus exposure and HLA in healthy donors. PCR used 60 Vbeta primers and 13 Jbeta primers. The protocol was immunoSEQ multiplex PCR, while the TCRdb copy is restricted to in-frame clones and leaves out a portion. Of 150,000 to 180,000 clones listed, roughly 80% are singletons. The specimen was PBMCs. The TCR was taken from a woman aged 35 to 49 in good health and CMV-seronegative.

CDR3: CASSLGQPQTGELFF. DNA of the CDR3: TGTGCCAGCAGCTTAGGGCAACCTCAAACCGGGGAGCTGTTTTTT. The chain carries TRBV7-2 and TRBJ2-2; no definite D call. V lost 1 base and J 5 bases, leaving 11 bases between the germline ends. The CDR3 is 15 residues long. Germline loops: CDR1 SGHTA, CDR2 FQGNSA.